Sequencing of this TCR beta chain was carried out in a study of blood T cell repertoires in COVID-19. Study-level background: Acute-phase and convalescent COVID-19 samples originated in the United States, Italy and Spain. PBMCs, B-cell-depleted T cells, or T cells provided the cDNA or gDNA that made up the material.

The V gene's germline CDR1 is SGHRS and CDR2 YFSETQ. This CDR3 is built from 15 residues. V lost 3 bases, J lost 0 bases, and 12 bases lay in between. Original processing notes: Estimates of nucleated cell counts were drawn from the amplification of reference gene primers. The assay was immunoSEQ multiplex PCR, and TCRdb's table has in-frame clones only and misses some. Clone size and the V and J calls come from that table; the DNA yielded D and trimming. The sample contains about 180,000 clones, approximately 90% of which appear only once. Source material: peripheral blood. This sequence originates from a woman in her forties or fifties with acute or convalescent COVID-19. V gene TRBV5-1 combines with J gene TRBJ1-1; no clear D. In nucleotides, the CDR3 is TGCGCCAGCAGCTCGATACAGTTCATGAACACTGAAGCTTTCTTT. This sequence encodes CASSSIQFMNTEAFF.